This section outlines one T cell receptor (beta chain) sequence together with its context. Antigen unknown. Pooled samples include second doses given at about 4 or 12 weeks. The data derive from a study of T cell responses to AZD1222 COVID-19 vaccine. Findings of the study overall: Only 5 or 6 AZD1222 recipients were seropositive at baseline. Unmutated variant regions are reportedly targeted by nearly half of spike-specific TCRs. Females made up more of the donors, who were largely white British, and clonal diversity may have come out too low.

The method was immunoSEQ multiplex PCR; TCRdb's version includes in-frame clones alone and lacks a portion of them. Among fewer than 200,000 clones listed, more than 85% were seen once. V dropped 9 bases and J dropped 4 bases, with 14 bases sitting between them. CDR3 size: 13 residues. The germline gives CDR1 KGHDR, CDR2 SFDVKD. The material sequenced was peripheral blood, taken 28 days after the second AZD1222 dose. This chain uses TRBV24-1 with TRBJ1-2, with D unresolved. The receptor comes from an adult who received the AZD1222 COVID-19 vaccine. The CDR3 loop reads CATPADSLYGYTF. The DNA of the CDR3 is TGTGCCACCCCGGCGGACTCCCTCTATGGCTACACCTTC.